This T cell receptor (beta chain) was sequenced in a study of control samples from healthy donors and cancer patients. Some clones are missing from TCRdb's copy, which holds only in-frame ones; the method was immunoSEQ multiplex PCR. Of roughly 100,000 clones listed, 75% to 90% are singletons. The V gene's germline CDR1 is MNHEY and CDR2 SVGAGI. The V end was cut by 6 bases, the J end by 0 bases, with 11 bases between. CDR3 size: 15 residues. The receptor was derived from a man in his 60s with lung cancer. This chain connects TRBV6-5 to TRBJ2-2; D could derive from TRBD1 or TRBD2 (6 bases each). The sample was PBMCs. CDR3 nucleotide sequence: TGTGCCAGCAGAACGGGGGCCTCGAACACCGGGGAGCTGTTTTTT. Translating it yields CASRTGASNTGELFF.